One T cell receptor beta chain is described in this entry. Its antigen is unidentified. The data belong to a study of T cell responses to AZD1222 COVID-19 vaccine. Study-level findings and limits: Unmutated variant regions are reportedly targeted by nearly half of spike-specific TCRs. Repertoire samples came only from after the peak T cell response.

The data were produced by immunoSEQ multiplex PCR, yet TCRdb's version contains in-frame clones alone and is incomplete. The top ten clones hold around a quarter of a sample with about 120,000 clones, around 84% of them seen once. Trimming stripped 5 bases from V and 8 bases from J, with 11 bases between. This CDR3 has 12 amino acids. CDR1 is MNHEY and CDR2 is SVGEGT in the germline V gene. The rearrangement links TRBV6-2 or TRBV6-3 to TRBJ2-3; D is unclear. This material consisted of peripheral blood, taken 28 days after the second AZD1222 dose. The clonotype was recovered from an adult who received the AZD1222 COVID-19 vaccine. DNA of the CDR3: TGTGCCAGCAGTGGCTACCTACCTACGCAGTATTTT. Amino acid sequence: CASSGYLPTQYF.